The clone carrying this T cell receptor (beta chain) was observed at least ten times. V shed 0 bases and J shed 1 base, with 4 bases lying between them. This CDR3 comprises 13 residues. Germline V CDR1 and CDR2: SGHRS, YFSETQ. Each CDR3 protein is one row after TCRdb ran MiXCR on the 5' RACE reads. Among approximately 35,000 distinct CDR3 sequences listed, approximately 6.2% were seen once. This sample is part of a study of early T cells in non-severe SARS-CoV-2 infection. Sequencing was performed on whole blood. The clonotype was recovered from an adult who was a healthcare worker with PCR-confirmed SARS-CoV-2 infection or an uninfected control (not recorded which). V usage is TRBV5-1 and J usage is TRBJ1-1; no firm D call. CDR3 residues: CASSLGRNTEAFF. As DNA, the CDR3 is TGCGCCAGCAGCTTGGGGCGGAACACTGAAGCTTTCTTT.